A selection of T cell receptor beta chains follows, all from one sample in a study of CD8 T cells in ankylosing spondylitis. TCRdb re-analysed the 5' RACE reads in MiXCR, keeping a single row per CDR3 protein. The table lists around 770,000 distinct CDR3 sequences, 10% to 15% of them singletons, with 0.45% to 0.6% in the top ten. Sample: blood, either unsorted or a sorted T cell fraction (not recorded which). These receptors were taken from a male donor with ankylosing spondylitis. CDR3s include the opening cysteine and the closing phenylalanine or tryptophan. Each record gives: CDR3 protein, CDR3 DNA, D gene, J gene, V gene, clone size. The D gene is left open where the match is weak. Clone size, where shown, is once, few, many, or a class for clones that have expanded.

CDR3: CASSSEDPGEKETQYF
DNA: TGTGCCAGCAGTTCCGAGGATCCAGGGGAAAAAGAGACCCAGTACTTC
D: .
J: TRBJ2-5
V: TRBV5-5
size: few

CDR3: CSVGSRGYGYTF
DNA: TGCAGCGTTGGGTCCAGGGGTTATGGCTACACCTTC
D: .
J: TRBJ1-2
V: TRBV29-1
size: .

CDR3: CSAAPGTSVYEQYF
DNA: TGCAGTGCCGCGCCGGGGACTAGCGTCTACGAGCAGTACTTC
D: TRBD2
J: TRBJ2-7
V: TRBV20-1
size: .

CDR3: CASSLAGIPRAYEQYF
DNA: TGCGCCAGCAGCTTGGCCGGGATCCCCAGGGCCTACGAGCAGTACTTC
D: .
J: TRBJ2-7
V: TRBV5-1
size: .

CDR3: CASSYDGGRGSMGNTEAFF
DNA: TGTGCCAGCAGTTACGACGGGGGGCGCGGAAGTATGGGAAACACTGAAGCTTTCTTT
D: .
J: TRBJ1-1
V: TRBV6-5
size: .

CDR3: CSARDRGGWEKLFF
DNA: TGCAGTGCTAGAGATCGGGGGGGCTGGGAAAAACTGTTTTTT
D: .
J: TRBJ1-4
V: TRBV20-1
size: few

CDR3: CASSPWTTNEQFF
DNA: TGTGCCAGCTCACCGTGGACCACCAATGAGCAGTTCTTC
D: .
J: TRBJ2-1
V: TRBV18
size: many

CDR3: CATRWGLNSPLHF
DNA: TGTGCCACCAGATGGGGCCTCAATTCACCCCTCCACTTT
D: .
J: TRBJ1-6
V: TRBV10-3
size: .

CDR3: CSASRRTAINYGYTF
DNA: TGCAGTGCTAGTCGTAGGACCGCCATAAACTATGGCTACACCTTC
D: .
J: TRBJ1-2
V: TRBV20-1
size: few

CDR3: CATSRDSRGGYTF
DNA: TGTGCCACCAGCAGAGATAGTAGGGGCGGCTACACCTTC
D: .
J: TRBJ1-2
V: TRBV15
size: few

CDR3: CASSSDMGGPNSPLHF
DNA: TGCGCCAGCAGCTCCGACATGGGGGGTCCAAATTCACCCCTCCACTTT
D: .
J: TRBJ1-6
V: TRBV5-1
size: few

CDR3: CSARDWRQGRQKLFF
DNA: TGCAGTGCTAGAGATTGGAGACAGGGCCGCCAAAAACTGTTTTTT
D: TRBD1
J: TRBJ1-4
V: TRBV20-1
size: many

CDR3: CASSLPRGGRPYNEQFF
DNA: TGCGCCAGCAGCTTGCCCAGAGGTGGGAGACCTTACAATGAGCAGTTCTTC
D: .
J: TRBJ2-1
V: TRBV5-1
size: few

CDR3: CATSSVRGPSYEQYF
DNA: TGTGCCACCAGCAGTGTACGCGGGCCCTCCTACGAGCAGTACTTC
D: .
J: TRBJ2-7
V: TRBV15
size: few

CDR3: CASSLYLGPGPSEAFF
DNA: TGTGCCAGCAGCTTATATCTAGGCCCAGGACCCTCTGAAGCTTTCTTT
D: .
J: TRBJ1-1
V: TRBV7-2
size: few

CDR3: CSARVGALGSNEQFF
DNA: TGCAGTGCTAGGGTAGGAGCGCTGGGGTCCAATGAGCAGTTCTTC
D: .
J: TRBJ2-1
V: TRBV20-1
size: few

CDR3: CSALHWRSYNEQFF
DNA: TGCAGTGCTCTCCATTGGCGATCCTACAATGAGCAGTTCTTC
D: .
J: TRBJ2-1
V: TRBV20-1
size: .

CDR3: CASSLMWGYEQYF
DNA: TGTGCCAGCAGCCTAATGTGGGGCTACGAGCAGTACTTC
D: .
J: TRBJ2-7
V: TRBV7-3
size: .

CDR3: CASSSYRGANYGYTF
DNA: TGTGCCAGCAGCTCCTACAGGGGCGCTAACTATGGCTACACCTTC
D: TRBD1
J: TRBJ1-2
V: TRBV7-9
size: few

CDR3: CASSRRLQPTDTQYF
DNA: TGTGCCAGCAGTCGACGACTTCAGCCCACAGATACGCAGTATTTT
D: .
J: TRBJ2-3
V: TRBV6-1
size: few

CDR3: CATSREDSYYGYTF
DNA: TGTGCCACCAGCAGAGAGGACAGCTACTATGGCTACACCTTC
D: .
J: TRBJ1-2
V: TRBV15
size: .

CDR3: CASSQSGGPSEQYF
DNA: TGCGCCAGCAGCCAATCGGGAGGGCCCTCCGAGCAGTACTTC
D: TRBD2
J: TRBJ2-7
V: TRBV4-1
size: few

CDR3: CASSQVDRGGTDTQYF
DNA: TGCGCCAGCAGCCAGGTGGACAGGGGTGGCACAGATACGCAGTATTTT
D: TRBD1
J: TRBJ2-3
V: TRBV4-3
size: .

CDR3: CSAQRGTTTDTQYF
DNA: TGCAGTGCCCAACGGGGGACTACCACAGATACGCAGTATTTT
D: TRBD2
J: TRBJ2-3
V: TRBV20-1
size: .

CDR3: CSVPQGHEQFF
DNA: TGCAGCGTACCCCAGGGTCATGAGCAGTTCTTC
D: .
J: TRBJ2-1
V: TRBV29-1
size: many

CDR3: CASSPVGETQYF
DNA: TGTGCCAGCTCCCCGGTAGGCGAGACCCAGTACTTC
D: .
J: TRBJ2-5
V: TRBV18
size: many

CDR3: CASSLEGQGGGNSPLHF
DNA: TGTGCCAGCAGCTTAGAAGGACAGGGGGGCGGCAACTCACCCCTCCACTTT
D: TRBD1
J: TRBJ1-6
V: TRBV13
size: .

CDR3: CSATERGETQYF
DNA: TGCAGTGCCACTGAGAGGGGCGAGACCCAGTACTTC
D: .
J: TRBJ2-5
V: TRBV20-1
size: few